The clone carrying this TCR beta chain was counted only a few times. Other DNA sequences from this sample encode an identical CDR3 as well. Only in-frame clones appear in the TCRdb table, and some are missing; sequencing was by immunoSEQ multiplex PCR. The sample carries under 300,000 clones, around 81% recorded once. Germline-derived CDR1 and CDR2 are SGDLS and YYNGEE. CDR3 length equals 14 residues. Germline trimming cut 0 bases from V and 2 bases from J; bases unmatched to any gene: 2. This record belongs to a study of blood T cell repertoires in COVID-19. The origin of this receptor is a woman aged 55-70 years with active or convalescent COVID-19. The sample comprised peripheral blood. The V call is TRBV9, the J call TRBJ2-7, with 7 bases identical to TRBD1. CDR3 nucleotide sequence: TGTGCCAGCAGCGTAGGAGGGGGCGCCTACGAGCAGTACTTC. Translation gives CASSVGGGAYEQYF.